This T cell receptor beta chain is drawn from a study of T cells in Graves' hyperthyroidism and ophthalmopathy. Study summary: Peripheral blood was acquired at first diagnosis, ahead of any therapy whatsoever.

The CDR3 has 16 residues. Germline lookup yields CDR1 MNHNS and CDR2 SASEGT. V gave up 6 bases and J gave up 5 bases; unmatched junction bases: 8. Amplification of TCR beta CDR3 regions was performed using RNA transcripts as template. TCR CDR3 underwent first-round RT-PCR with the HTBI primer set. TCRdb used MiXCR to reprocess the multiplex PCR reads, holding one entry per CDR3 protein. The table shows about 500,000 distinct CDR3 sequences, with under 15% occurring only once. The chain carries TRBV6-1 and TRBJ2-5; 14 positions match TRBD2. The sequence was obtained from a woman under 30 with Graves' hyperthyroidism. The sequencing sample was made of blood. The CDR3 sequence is CASRYGLAGGRETQYF. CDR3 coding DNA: TGTGCCAGCAGATACGGACTAGCGGGAGGAAGGGAGACCCAGTACTTC.